The 24 T cell receptor beta chains listed next were all sequenced from one sample in a study of cytomegalovirus exposure and HLA in healthy donors (TCRdb year 2017). The library was made by the immunoSEQ multiplex PCR assay. For the multiplex PCR, a mixture combining 60 forward primers for TCR Vbeta segments and 13 reverse primers for TCR Jbeta segments was used. TCRdb holds this immuneACCESS table with in-frame rearrangements only. Some clones are missing; in checked studies, unresolved V genes explain under half, and the rest has no known cause. This sample comprises about 140,000 clones, roughly 80% of them detected only once. Over 8.5% of the sample comes from the top ten. Sequencing was performed on PBMCs. The receptors here all came from a woman between 50 and 59 years old in good health and CMV-seropositive.

This chain joins TRBV9 and TRBJ1-2, with 8 bases that match TRBD1. V trimming: 3 bases; J trimming: 2 bases; junction bases outside the gene matches: 6. This CDR3 spans 15 amino acids. Germline assignment: CDR1 SGDLS and CDR2 YYNGEE. CDR3 in amino acids: CASSATRQGNYGYTF. The CDR3 DNA reads TGTGCCAGCAGCGCAACAAGACAGGGGAACTATGGCTACACCTTC.

This clone came up many times. The chain recombines TRBV4-3 with TRBJ1-1; 7 positions agree with TRBD1. The CDR3 loop spans 16 amino acids. Trimming cost V 0 bases and J 5 bases; bases outside gene matches: 9. CDR1 and CDR2 from the germline V gene are LGHNA and YSLEER. The CDR3 DNA reads as TGCGCCAGCAGCCAAGATTGGCCCGACAGGGAAACTGAAGCTTTCTTT. Translating it yields CASSQDWPDRETEAFF.

This clone appeared a few times. V gene TRBV5-6 combines with J gene TRBJ2-1, with TRBD2 identical over 9 bases. J lost 3 bases, V lost 1 base, and 5 bases had no gene match. The V gene's germline CDR1 is SGHDT and CDR2 YYEEEE. The CDR3 is 16 residues long. Here the CDR3 reads CASSLLPAGGYNEQFF. The CDR3 bases are TGTGCCAGCAGCTTGTTGCCAGCGGGGGGCTACAATGAGCAGTTCTTC.

A word on this clone: The junction departs from germline at one end; a sequencing error may be responsible. The identical CDR3 is also encoded by other nucleotide sequences in the sample. The J gene is TRBJ2-1, the V gene TRBV5-6; 7 bases line up with TRBD1. Germline loops: CDR1 SGHDT, CDR2 YYEEEE. The CDR3 has 17 residues. The CDR3 region is CASSAKAGTARYNEQFF. CDR3 nucleotides: TGTGCCAGCAGCGCAAAAGCCGGGACAGCAAGATACAACGAGCAGTTCTTC.

This clone was counted between two and nine times. The chain couples TRBV29-1 to TRBJ2-7, with TRBD1 matching 7 bases. CDR1 is SQVTM, CDR2 ANQGSEA, per germline. With V trimmed by 6 bases and J by 5 bases, 4 bases remained unmatched. The CDR3 extends over 11 amino acids. The CDR3 DNA reads as TGCAGCGTGGGACAGCAAAACGAGCAGTACTTC. This sequence encodes CSVGQQNEQYF.

This clone was observed a single time. The V call is TRBV4-3, the J call TRBJ2-5; unclear D gene. The J call may be incorrect, as the DNA end agrees better with TRBJ2-7. The CDR3 contains 15 residues. CDR1 and CDR2 (germline): LGHNA, YSLEER. CDR3 amino acids: CASSQVATNYYEQYF. In DNA, the CDR3 is TGCGCCAGCAGCCAAGTTGCAACCAATTACTACGAGCAGTACTTC.

V is TRBV9 and J is TRBJ2-2; unclear D gene. Trimming removed 2 bases at V and 0 bases at J, with 8 bases between. CDR1 is SGDLS, CDR2 YYNGEE, per germline. The CDR3 is 15 amino acids. CDR3 DNA: TGTGCCAGCAGCGTCAACAGTGCGAACACCGGGGAGCTGTTTTTT. It encodes CASSVNSANTGELFF.

The chain combines TRBV12-2 with TRBJ2-1; the listed D gene, TRBD2, was not tested against the DNA. TRBV12-2 is flagged as a pseudogene. CDR3 length equals 17 residues. The CDR3 protein is CASRLAGGPGLYNEQFF. CDR3 DNA sequence: TGTGCAAGTCGCTTAGCCGGGGGTCCCGGCCTGTACAATGAGCAGTTCTTC.

This clone was detected a few times. V gene TRBV9 combines with J gene TRBJ2-7; D unclear. The V and J ends lost 0 bases and 6 bases respectively, with 10 bases between them. Germline V gives CDR1 SGDLS, CDR2 YYNGEE. The CDR3 loop spans 13 amino acids. The CDR3 loop reads CASSVGAFGEQYF. Written as DNA, the CDR3 is TGTGCCAGCAGCGTAGGAGCCTTCGGCGAGCAGTACTTC.

This chain connects TRBV29-1 to TRBJ2-3; D ambiguous. Germline V gene lookup returns CDR1 SQVTM and CDR2 ANQGSEA. The CDR3 is 12 amino acids. Deletions cut 3 bases from V and 2 bases from J, with 6 bases between. CDR3: CSVEIATDTQYF. CDR3 coding DNA: TGCAGCGTTGAGATAGCCACAGATACGCAGTATTTT.

The V call is TRBV5-6, the J call TRBJ2-7; D might be TRBD2 (6 bases). The germline V gene encodes CDR1 SGHDT and CDR2 YYEEEE. The ends were cut back, 0 bases at V and 0 bases at J, with 10 bases in the middle. The CDR3 totals 15 residues. CDR3 loop: CASSLGLVSSYEQYF. The CDR3 DNA reads TGTGCCAGCAGCTTGGGACTAGTAAGCTCCTACGAGCAGTACTTC.

V gene TRBV6-5 combines with J gene TRBJ2-7; D is perhaps TRBD2 (7 bases). V was cut by 6 bases and J by 3 bases, with 18 bases left in between. CDR1 and CDR2 (germline): MNHEY, SVGAGI. This CDR3 has 15 amino acids. DNA for the CDR3: TGTGCCAGCAGCCCACTTCGGGGGGCCCTCTACGAGCAGTACTTC. As protein: CASSPLRGALYEQYF.

The rearrangement joins TRBV2 to TRBJ2-5; 7 bases fit TRBD1. The J call could be wrong; TRBJ2-7 is a better fit for the DNA end. The CDR3 has 13 residues. Germline V gene data show CDR1 as SNHLY and CDR2 as FYNNEI. The CDR3 region has the DNA TGTGCCAGCAGTGTGGGACAGCTATACGAGCAGTACTTC. Translating it yields CASSVGQLYEQYF.

The chain has TRBV7-6 and TRBJ1-1; 10 positions match TRBD1. Per germline, CDR1 SGHVS and CDR2 FNYEAQ. This CDR3 contains 21 residues. The V segment lost 5 bases and the J segment 4 bases; nucleotides outside the gene matches: 25. CDR3 loop: CASSQAPAEPGQGNYGTEAFF. The CDR3 bases are TGTGCCAGCAGCCAGGCGCCTGCGGAGCCGGGACAGGGGAATTACGGCACTGAAGCTTTCTTT.

A note on this clone: At one boundary the junction diverges from the germline segment, which might be a read error. The V and J genes are TRBV4-2 and TRBJ2-1; D might be TRBD2 (5 bases). The CDR3 consists of 16 residues. CDR1 is LGHNA, CDR2 YNFKEQ, per germline. CDR3 nucleotide sequence: TGTGCCAGCAGCCAGGCCAGTGGGAGCTCCTACAATGGGCAGTTCTTC. Translating it yields CASSQASGSSYNGQFF.

The rearrangement links TRBV7-8 to TRBJ1-3; no clear D. Germline CDR1 SGHVS, CDR2 FQNEAQ. CDR3 size: 13 residues. V was shortened by 1 base and J by 8 bases, with 9 bases between the two germline ends. CDR3 in amino acids: CASSLVGADTIYF. The CDR3 nucleotides read TGTGCCAGCAGCTTAGTCGGCGCGGACACCATATATTTT. Full variable domain (rest looked up from reference TRBV7-8 and TRBJ1-3): GAGVSQSPRYKVAKRGQDVALRCDPISGHVSLFWYQQALGQGPEFLTYFQNEAQLDKSGLPSDRFFAERPEGSVSTLKIQRTQQEDSAVYLCASSLVGADTIYFGEGSWLTVV.

CDR3 in DNA: TGTGCCAGTAGTACGATCCCGGGACAATTGGACGAGCAGTACTTC. Translation gives CASSTIPGQLDEQYF. V usage is TRBV19 and J usage is TRBJ2-7, with D perhaps matching TRBD1 (6 bases). The CDR3 has 15 residues. The ends were cut back, 4 bases at V and 5 bases at J, with 18 bases in the middle. CDR1 and CDR2 from the germline V gene are LNHDA and SQIVND (reference sequence).

The V gene is TRBV5-4, the J gene TRBJ1-4; TRBD1 agrees at 8 bases. J gave up 0 bases and V 4 bases, and 2 bases lay outside the gene matches. Germline V gene lookup returns CDR1 SGHNT and CDR2 YYREEE (reference sequence). The CDR3 spans 15 residues. The DNA of the CDR3 is TGTGCCAGCAGCCCGGGACAGGCAACTAATGAAAAACTGTTTTTT. It encodes CASSPGQATNEKLFF.

The chain uses TRBV5-1 and TRBJ2-5; 7 bases are shared with TRBD1. The CDR3 covers 13 residues. Per the germline V gene, CDR1 is SGHRS and CDR2 is YFSETQ. The V and J ends lost 1 base and 5 bases, in that order; junction bases with no gene match: 2. CDR3 residues: CASSLTGEETQYF. The CDR3 DNA sequence: TGCGCCAGCAGCTTGACAGGGGAGGAGACCCAGTACTTC.

The chain carries TRBV30 and TRBJ2-7, with a tentative D call TRBD2 (6 bases). The V end lost 4 bases, the J end lost 0 bases, and 10 bases lay between the germline ends. CDR1 and CDR2 (germline): GTSNPN, SVGIG (reference sequence). This CDR3 has 13 residues. CDR3 region: CAWTGLSSYEQYF. The DNA of the CDR3 is TGTGCCTGGACGGGACTCAGCTCCTACGAGCAGTACTTC. The full variable domain, rest sourced from reference TRBV30 and TRBJ2-7, is SQTIHQWPATLVQPVGSPLSLECTVEGTSNPNLYWYRQAAGRGLQLLFYSVGIGQISSEVPQNLSASRPQDRQFILSSKKLLLSDSGFYLCAWTGLSSYEQYFGPGTRLTVT.

J is TRBJ1-5 and V is TRBV2; 7 bases align to TRBD1. V lost 3 bases to trimming and J lost 0 bases; unmatched junction nucleotides: 11. The germline gives CDR1 SNHLY, CDR2 FYNNEI. The CDR3 length is 18 residues. The CDR3 bases are TGTGCCAGCAGTGATCGTCCCGGGACAGATTATAGCAATCAGCCCCAGCATTTT. Its protein product is CASSDRPGTDYSNQPQHF.

The rearrangement uses TRBV27 and TRBJ2-4; 7 nucleotides match TRBD1. The CDR3 is 12 residues long. V lost 5 bases, J lost 8 bases, and 3 bases stayed unmatched. Germline loops: CDR1 MNHEY, CDR2 SMNVEV (reference sequence). Here the CDR3 DNA reads TGTGCCAGCAGTAAAGGGGGCCACATTCAGTACTTC. It specifies CASSKGGHIQYF.

The chain employs TRBV6-5 and TRBJ1-2; D unresolved. CDR1 is MNHEY, CDR2 SVGAGI, per germline. V gave up 4 bases and J gave up 4 bases, with 16 bases separating them. The CDR3 has 15 residues. CDR3 bases: TGTGCCAGCAGTTCGTTTACGGGGAGTCGCTATGGCTACACCTTC. Residues: CASSSFTGSRYGYTF.

V is TRBV12-2 and J is TRBJ2-5; TRBD1, as called in the table, went unchecked against the DNA. TRBV12-2 is flagged as a pseudogene. The CDR3 runs to 17 residues. CDR3 amino acids: CASRTEESAGGKETQYF. In DNA form, the CDR3 reads TGTGCAAGTCGCACAGAGGAATCGGCAGGGGGTAAAGAGACCCAGTACTTC.